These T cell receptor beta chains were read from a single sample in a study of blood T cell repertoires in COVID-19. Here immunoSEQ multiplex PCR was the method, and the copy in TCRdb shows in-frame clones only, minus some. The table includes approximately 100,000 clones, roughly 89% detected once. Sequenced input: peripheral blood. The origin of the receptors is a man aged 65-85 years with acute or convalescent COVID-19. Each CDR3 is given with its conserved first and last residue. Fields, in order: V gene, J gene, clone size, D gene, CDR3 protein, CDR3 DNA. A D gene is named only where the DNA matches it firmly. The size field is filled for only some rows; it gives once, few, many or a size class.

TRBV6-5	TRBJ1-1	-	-	CASSYSMGGANTEAFF	TGTGCCAGCAGTTACTCGATGGGTGGGGCAAACACTGAAGCTTTCTTT
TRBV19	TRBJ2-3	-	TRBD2	CASSKRGTPGLVTDTQYF	TGTGCCAGTAGTAAACGGGGCACCCCGGGACTAGTCACAGATACGCAGTATTTT
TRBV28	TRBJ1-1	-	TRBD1	CASSPAGTGNTEAFF	TGTGCCAGCAGTCCAGCCGGGACAGGGAACACTGAAGCTTTCTTT
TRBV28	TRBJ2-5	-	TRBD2	CASSAPSGIGETQYF	TGTGCCAGCAGTGCCCCTAGCGGGATAGGAGAGACCCAGTACTTC
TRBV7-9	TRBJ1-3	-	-	CASSMTNPGNTIYF	TGTGCCAGCAGCATGACAAATCCTGGAAACACCATATATTTT
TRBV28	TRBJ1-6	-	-	CASTLGGSGSPLHF	TGTGCCAGCACCCTGGGGGGTTCGGGTTCACCCCTCCACTTT
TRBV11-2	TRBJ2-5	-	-	CASSLAPGAETQYF	TGTGCCAGCAGCTTAGCCCCCGGTGCGGAGACCCAGTACTTC
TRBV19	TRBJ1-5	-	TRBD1	CASSFTGTGSNQPQHF	TGTGCCAGTAGCTTCACCGGGACAGGGAGCAATCAGCCCCAGCATTTT
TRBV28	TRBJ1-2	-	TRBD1	CASSPTGGGNYGYTF	TGTGCCAGCAGTCCCACAGGGGGCGGCAACTATGGCTACACCTTC
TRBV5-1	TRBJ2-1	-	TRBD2	CASYLPGLAGDEQFF	TGCGCCAGCTACCTACCGGGACTAGCGGGAGATGAGCAGTTCTTC
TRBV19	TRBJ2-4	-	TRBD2	CASSIDARGVAAKNIQYF	TGTGCCAGTAGTATAGACGCACGGGGGGTTGCGGCCAAAAACATTCAGTACTTC
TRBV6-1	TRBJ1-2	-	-	CASSELTVANYGYTF	TGTGCCAGCAGTGAACTGACAGTCGCTAACTATGGCTACACCTTC
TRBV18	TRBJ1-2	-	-	CASSPAGANYGYTF	TGTGCCAGCTCACCTGCAGGGGCGAACTATGGCTACACCTTC
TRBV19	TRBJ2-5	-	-	CASSIGTTRGKETQYF	TGTGCCAGTAGTATAGGGACTACTCGGGGGAAAGAGACCCAGTACTTC
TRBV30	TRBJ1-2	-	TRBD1	CAWSVLPPRGRGYTF	TGTGCCTGGAGTGTACTCCCGCCAAGGGGGCGAGGCTACACCTTC
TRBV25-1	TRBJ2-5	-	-	CASSERGPQETQYF	TGTGCCAGCAGTGAGCGAGGGCCGCAAGAGACCCAGTACTTC
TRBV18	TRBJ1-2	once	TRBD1	CASSPGTGGRVYGYTF	TGTGCCAGCTCACCGGGGACAGGGGGCCGGGTCTATGGCTACACCTTC
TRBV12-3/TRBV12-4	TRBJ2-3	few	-	CASRIGGEGTQYF	TGTGCCAGCAGGATAGGGGGGGAAGGTACGCAGTATTTT
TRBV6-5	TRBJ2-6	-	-	CASCRTGANVLTF	TGTGCCAGCTGCAGGACTGGGGCCAACGTCCTGACTTTC
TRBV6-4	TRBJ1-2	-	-	CASNTGPFDYGYTF	TGTGCCAGCAATACAGGGCCCTTTGACTATGGCTACACCTTC
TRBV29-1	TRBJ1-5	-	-	CSVGNSVSNQPQHF	TGCAGCGTTGGGAACAGTGTAAGCAATCAGCCCCAGCATTTT
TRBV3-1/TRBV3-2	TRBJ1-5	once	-	CASSQGRSNQPQHF	TGTGCCAGCAGCCAGGGGCGGAGCAATCAGCCCCAGCATTTT
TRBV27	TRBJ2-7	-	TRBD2	CASSASGYEQYF	TGTGCCAGCTCCGCTAGCGGCTACGAGCAGTACTTC
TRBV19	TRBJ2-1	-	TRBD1	CASTSGDRGLGEQFF	TGTGCCAGTACCTCCGGGGACAGGGGGCTCGGTGAGCAGTTCTTC
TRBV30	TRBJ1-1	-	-	CAWKAGMNTEAFF	TGTGCCTGGAAGGCGGGAATGAACACTGAAGCTTTCTTT
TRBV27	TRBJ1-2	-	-	CASSLLAGSHYTF	TGTGCCAGCAGTTTATTGGCAGGATCCCACTACACCTTC
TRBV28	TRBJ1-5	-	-	CASKPTVAGGNQPQHF	TGTGCCAGCAAACCGACGGTGGCCGGGGGCAATCAGCCCCAGCATTTT
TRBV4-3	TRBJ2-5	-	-	CASSRGDSARETQYF	TGCGCCAGCAGCCGAGGGGACTCGGCGAGAGAGACCCAGTACTTC
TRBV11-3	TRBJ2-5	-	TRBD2	CASSYPGWGVKREVETQYF	TGTGCCAGCAGCTACCCCGGGTGGGGGGTCAAGCGGGAGGTGGAGACCCAGTACTTC
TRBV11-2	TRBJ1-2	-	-	CASSSPGQLYGYTF	TGTGCCAGCAGCTCCCCTGGACAGCTCTATGGCTACACCTTC
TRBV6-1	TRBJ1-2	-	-	CASSDGRDKPFYGYTF	TGTGCCAGCAGTGATGGTCGGGACAAACCTTTCTATGGCTACACCTTC
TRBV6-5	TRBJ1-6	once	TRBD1	CASSYTSDRDNSPLHF	TGTGCCAGCAGTTACACCTCAGACAGGGATAATTCACCCCTCCACTTT
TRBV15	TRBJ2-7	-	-	CATSRDLGGDEQYF	TGTGCCACCAGCAGAGATCTAGGGGGGGACGAGCAGTACTTC
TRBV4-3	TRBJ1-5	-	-	CASSQDLFKEGNQPQHF	TGCGCCAGCAGCCAAGATCTCTTTAAGGAGGGGAATCAGCCCCAGCATTTT
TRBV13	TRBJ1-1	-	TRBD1	CASSHGDRMNTEAFF	TGTGCCAGCAGCCACGGGGACAGGATGAACACTGAAGCTTTCTTT
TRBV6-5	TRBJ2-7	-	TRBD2	CASRTSGVYEQYF	TGTGCCAGCAGGACTAGCGGGGTCTACGAGCAGTACTTC
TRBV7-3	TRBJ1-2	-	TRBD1	CASSLLPPGQGLILPYGYTF	TGTGCCAGCAGCTTACTCCCGCCGGGACAGGGATTGATTTTGCCCTATGGCTACACCTTC
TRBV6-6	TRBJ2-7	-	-	CASTRQANYEQYF	TGTGCCAGCACCCGACAGGCCAACTACGAGCAGTACTTC
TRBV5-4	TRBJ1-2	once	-	CASRRDSGSNYGYTF	TGTGCCAGCAGAAGAGACAGTGGAAGTAACTATGGCTACACCTTC
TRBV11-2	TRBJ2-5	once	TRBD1	CASSSKIGQGGLEAQYF	TGTGCCAGCAGCTCGAAAATTGGACAGGGAGGCTTGGAGGCCCAGTACTTC
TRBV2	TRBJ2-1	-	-	CASRIYGYNEQFF	TGTGCCAGCAGAATATACGGCTACAATGAGCAGTTCTTC
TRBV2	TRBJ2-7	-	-	CASSLAIYEQYF	TGTGCCAGCAGTCTTGCTATCTACGAGCAGTACTTC